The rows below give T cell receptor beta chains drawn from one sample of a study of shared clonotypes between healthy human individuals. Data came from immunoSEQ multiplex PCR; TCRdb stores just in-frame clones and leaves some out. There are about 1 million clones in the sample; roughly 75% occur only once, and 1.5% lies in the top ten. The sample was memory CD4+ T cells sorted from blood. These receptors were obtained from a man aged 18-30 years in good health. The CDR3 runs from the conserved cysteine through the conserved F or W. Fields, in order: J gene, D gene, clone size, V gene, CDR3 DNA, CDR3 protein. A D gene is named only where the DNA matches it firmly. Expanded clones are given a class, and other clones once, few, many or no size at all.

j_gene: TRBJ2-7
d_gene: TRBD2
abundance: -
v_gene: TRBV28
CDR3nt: TGTGCCAGCAGCGGAATTCTAGCGGGTTCCTACGAGCAGTACTTC
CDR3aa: CASSGILAGSYEQYF

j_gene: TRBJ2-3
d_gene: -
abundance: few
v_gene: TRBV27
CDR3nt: TGTGCCAGCAGCCCCTCGGGCGGGAAACCGGATACGCAGTATTTT
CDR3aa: CASSPSGGKPDTQYF

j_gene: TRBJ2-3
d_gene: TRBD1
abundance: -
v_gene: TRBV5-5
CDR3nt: TGTGCCAGCAGCTTGGACGACAGGGCAACGCAGTATTTT
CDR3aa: CASSLDDRATQYF

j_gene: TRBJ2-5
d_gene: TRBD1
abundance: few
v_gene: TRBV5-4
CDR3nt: TGTGCCAGCAGCCCCACAGGGGTCCAAGAGACCCAGTACTTC
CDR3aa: CASSPTGVQETQYF

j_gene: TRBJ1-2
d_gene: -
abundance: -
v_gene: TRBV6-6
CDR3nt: TGTGCCAGCAGAACCACACCGCCGGACTATGGCTACACCTTC
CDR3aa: CASRTTPPDYGYTF

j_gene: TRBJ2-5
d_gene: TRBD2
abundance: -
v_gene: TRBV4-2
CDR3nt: TGTGCCAGCAGCGAAGCGGGGCTCCAAGAGACCCAGTACTTC
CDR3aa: CASSEAGLQETQYF

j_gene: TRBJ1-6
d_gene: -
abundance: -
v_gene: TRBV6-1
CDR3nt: TGTGCCAGCAGTGACGTAAATTCACCCCTCCACTTT
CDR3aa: CASSDVNSPLHF

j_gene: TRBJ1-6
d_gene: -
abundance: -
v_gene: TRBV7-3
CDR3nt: TGTGCCAGCAGCCAATCCCGGGGCGATTCACCCCTCCACTTT
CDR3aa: CASSQSRGDSPLHF

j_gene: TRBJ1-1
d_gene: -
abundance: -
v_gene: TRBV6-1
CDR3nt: TGTGCCAGCAGGATGGCAGGCCAGGGATGGGCTTTCTTT
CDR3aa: CASRMAGQGWAFF

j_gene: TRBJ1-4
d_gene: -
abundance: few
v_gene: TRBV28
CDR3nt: TGTGCCAGCAGGGAGGCGAAGAATGAAAAACTGTTTTTT
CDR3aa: CASREAKNEKLFF

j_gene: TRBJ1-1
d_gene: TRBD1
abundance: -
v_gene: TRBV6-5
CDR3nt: TGTGCCAGCAGAACAGGGGGCACGGTGAACACTGAAGCTTTCTTT
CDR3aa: CASRTGGTVNTEAFF

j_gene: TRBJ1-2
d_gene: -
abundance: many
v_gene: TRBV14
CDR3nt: TGTGCCAGCAGCGCGGACAGAGCTGGCTACACCTTC
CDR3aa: CASSADRAGYTF

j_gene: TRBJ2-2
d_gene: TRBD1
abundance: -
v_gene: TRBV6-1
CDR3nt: TGTGCCACCCTGAGGGCAGGGGGGAACACCGGGGAGCTGTTTTTT
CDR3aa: CATLRAGGNTGELFF

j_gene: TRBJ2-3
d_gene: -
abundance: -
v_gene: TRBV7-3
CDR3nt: TGTGCCAGCAGCCCCTACCATAATACAAATACGCAGTATTTT
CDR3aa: CASSPYHNTNTQYF

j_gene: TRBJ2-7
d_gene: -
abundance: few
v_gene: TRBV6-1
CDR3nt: TGTGCCAGCAGTGAATTTGGACAGTCGGAGCAGTACTTC
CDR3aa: CASSEFGQSEQYF

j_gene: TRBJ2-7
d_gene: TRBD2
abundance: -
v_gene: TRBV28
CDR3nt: TGTGCCAGCAGTTCCGAGCGGGGGGACTACGAGCAGTACTTC
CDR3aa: CASSSERGDYEQYF

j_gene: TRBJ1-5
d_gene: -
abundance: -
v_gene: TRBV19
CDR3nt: TGTGCCAGTAGTATGGCGGCCAGGGATAGCAATCAGCCCCAGCATTTT
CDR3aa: CASSMAARDSNQPQHF

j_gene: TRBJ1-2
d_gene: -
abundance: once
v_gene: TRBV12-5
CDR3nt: TGTGCTAGTGGTCTGGCGCTGGGCTACACCTTC
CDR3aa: CASGLALGYTF

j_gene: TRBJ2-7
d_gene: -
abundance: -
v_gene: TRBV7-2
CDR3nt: TGTGCCAGCCTCAAATCCGTGAGGGGGGTAGTCTACGAGCAGTACTTC
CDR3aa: CASLKSVRGVVYEQYF

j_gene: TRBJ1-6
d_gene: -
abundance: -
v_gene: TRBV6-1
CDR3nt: TGTGCCAGCAGTGAAGAAGACAGGTATAATTCACCCCTCCACTTT
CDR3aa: CASSEEDRYNSPLHF

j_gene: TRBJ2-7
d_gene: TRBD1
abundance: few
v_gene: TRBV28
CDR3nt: TGTGCCAGCAGTACCCCTGACCCCATGGGGACAGGGAAAAAGTGGGGGGACTACGAGCAGTACTTC
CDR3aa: CASSTPDPMGTGKKWGDYEQYF

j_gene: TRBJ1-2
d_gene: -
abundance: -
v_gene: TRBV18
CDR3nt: TGTGCCAGCTCCCTCTCTAAATATGGTGCAGGGGCCGACACCTTC
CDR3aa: CASSLSKYGAGADTF

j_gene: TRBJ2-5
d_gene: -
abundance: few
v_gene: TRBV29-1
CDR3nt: TGCAGTGTGACGGGGATTTTGGAGACCCAGTACTTC
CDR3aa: CSVTGILETQYF

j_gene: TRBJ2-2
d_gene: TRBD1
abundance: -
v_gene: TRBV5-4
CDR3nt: TGTGCCAGCAGCTTGGAGGGCCGGGACAGGGGGCCCACCGGGGAGCTGTTTTTT
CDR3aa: CASSLEGRDRGPTGELFF

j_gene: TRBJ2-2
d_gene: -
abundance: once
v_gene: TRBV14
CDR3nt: TGTGCCAGCAGCCGTCAGGGCACCGGGGAGCTGTTTTTT
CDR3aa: CASSRQGTGELFF

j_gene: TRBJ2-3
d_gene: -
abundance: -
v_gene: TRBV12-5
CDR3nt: TGTGCTAGTGGCACCGGGCAGATCAGCACAGATACGCAGTATTTT
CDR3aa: CASGTGQISTDTQYF

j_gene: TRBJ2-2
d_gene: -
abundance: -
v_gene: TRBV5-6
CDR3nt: TGTGCCAGCAGCTTGGCGCCGGGGGGCGTAGGGACCGGGGAGCTGTTTTTT
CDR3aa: CASSLAPGGVGTGELFF

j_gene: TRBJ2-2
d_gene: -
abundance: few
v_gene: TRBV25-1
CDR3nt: TGTGCCAGCAGTGGCAGCGTCACCGGGGAGCTGTTTTTT
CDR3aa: CASSGSVTGELFF

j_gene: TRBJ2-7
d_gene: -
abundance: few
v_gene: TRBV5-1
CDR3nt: TGCGCCAGCAGCTTGGGAGGGGTCCGCTACGAGCAGTACTTC
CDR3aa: CASSLGGVRYEQYF

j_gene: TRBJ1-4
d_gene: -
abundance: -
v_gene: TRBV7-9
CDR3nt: TGTGCCAGCAGCTTAGTGCAGGAGGGCGAGTCGTTTTTT
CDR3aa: CASSLVQEGESFF

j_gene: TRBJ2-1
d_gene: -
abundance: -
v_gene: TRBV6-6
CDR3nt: TGTGCCAGCAGTTACTGGCAACGGGGCAATGAGCAGTTCTTC
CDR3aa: CASSYWQRGNEQFF

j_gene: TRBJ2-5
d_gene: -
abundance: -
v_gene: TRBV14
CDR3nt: TGTGCCAGCAGCCAGATTTTGACAGGCGTCAAGTACTTC
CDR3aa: CASSQILTGVKYF

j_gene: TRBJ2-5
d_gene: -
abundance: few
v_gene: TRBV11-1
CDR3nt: TGTGCCAGCAGCCTCGGGGCGTTAGGGACCCAGTACTTC
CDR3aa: CASSLGALGTQYF

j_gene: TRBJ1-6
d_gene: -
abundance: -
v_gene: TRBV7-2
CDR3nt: TGTGCCAGCAGCTTAGCGCCGGGGTATAATTCACCCCTCCACTTT
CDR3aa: CASSLAPGYNSPLHF

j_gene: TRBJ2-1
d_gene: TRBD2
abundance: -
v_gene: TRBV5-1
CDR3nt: TGCGCCAGCAGCTCCGGAGACTTAGCGGGTCTCTACAATGAGCAGTTCTTC
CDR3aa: CASSSGDLAGLYNEQFF

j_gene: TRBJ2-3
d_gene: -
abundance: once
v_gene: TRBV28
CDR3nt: TGTGCCAGCAGTTCCCCAGGGGACGGGGGCACAGATACGCAGTATTTT
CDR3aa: CASSSPGDGGTDTQYF

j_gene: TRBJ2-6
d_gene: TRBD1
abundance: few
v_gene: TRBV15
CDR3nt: TGTGCCACCAGCAGAAGGCCGGGACAGGGGAACGGGGCCAACGTCCTGACTTTC
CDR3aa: CATSRRPGQGNGANVLTF

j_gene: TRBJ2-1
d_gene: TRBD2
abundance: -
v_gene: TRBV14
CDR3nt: TGTGCCAGCAGCCTCCGCTGGACTAGCGGGAGGATGGGGTGGTCCTACAATGAGCAGTTCTTC
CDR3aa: CASSLRWTSGRMGWSYNEQFF

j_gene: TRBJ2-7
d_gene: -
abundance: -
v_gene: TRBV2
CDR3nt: TGTGCCAGCGGGCGGGGTGTCGACGAGCAGTACTTC
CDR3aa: CASGRGVDEQYF

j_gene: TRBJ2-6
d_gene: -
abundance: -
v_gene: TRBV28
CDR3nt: TGTGCCAGCAGGGCGACACTCTCTGGGGCCAACGTCCTGACTTTC
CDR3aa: CASRATLSGANVLTF

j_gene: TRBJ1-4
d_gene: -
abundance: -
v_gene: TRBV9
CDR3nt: TGTGCCAGCAGCCCGCGACAGCTCTTTAATGAAAAACTGTTTTTT
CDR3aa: CASSPRQLFNEKLFF

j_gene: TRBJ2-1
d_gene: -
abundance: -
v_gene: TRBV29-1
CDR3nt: TGCAGCGTTGAAGGCCCCGGAGGGGGGCTTTACAATGAGCAGTTCTTC
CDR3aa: CSVEGPGGGLYNEQFF

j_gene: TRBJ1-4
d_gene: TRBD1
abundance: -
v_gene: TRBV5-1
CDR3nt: TGCGCCAGCGGTCGGGACAGTAATGAAAAACTGTTTTTT
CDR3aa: CASGRDSNEKLFF